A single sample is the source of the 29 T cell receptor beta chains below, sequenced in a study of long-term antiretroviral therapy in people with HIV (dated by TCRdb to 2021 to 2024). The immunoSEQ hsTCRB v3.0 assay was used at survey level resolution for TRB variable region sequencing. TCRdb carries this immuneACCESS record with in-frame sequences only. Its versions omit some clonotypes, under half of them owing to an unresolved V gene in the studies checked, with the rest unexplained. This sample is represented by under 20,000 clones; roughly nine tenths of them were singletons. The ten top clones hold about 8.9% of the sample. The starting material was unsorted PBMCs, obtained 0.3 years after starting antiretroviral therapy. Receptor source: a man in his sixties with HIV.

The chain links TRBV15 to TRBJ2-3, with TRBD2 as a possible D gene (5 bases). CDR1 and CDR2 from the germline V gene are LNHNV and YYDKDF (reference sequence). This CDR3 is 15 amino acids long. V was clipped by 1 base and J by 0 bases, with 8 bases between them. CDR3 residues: CATSRGPGSTDTQYF. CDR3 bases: TGTGCCACCAGCAGAGGACCGGGGAGCACAGATACGCAGTATTTT.

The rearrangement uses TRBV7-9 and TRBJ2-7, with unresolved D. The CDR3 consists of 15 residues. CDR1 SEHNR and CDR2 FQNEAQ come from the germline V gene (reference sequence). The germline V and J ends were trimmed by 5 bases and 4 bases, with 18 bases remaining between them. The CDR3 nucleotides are TGTGCCAGCAGCCCCATGGTGGCCGATCCATACGAGCAGTACTTC. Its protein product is CASSPMVADPYEQYF. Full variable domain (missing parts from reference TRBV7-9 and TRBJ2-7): DTGVSQNPRHKITKRGQNVTFRCDPISEHNRLYWYRQTLGQGPEFLTYFQNEAQLEKSRLLSDRFSAERPKGSFSTLEIQRTEQGDSAMYLCASSPMVADPYEQYFGPGTRLTVT.

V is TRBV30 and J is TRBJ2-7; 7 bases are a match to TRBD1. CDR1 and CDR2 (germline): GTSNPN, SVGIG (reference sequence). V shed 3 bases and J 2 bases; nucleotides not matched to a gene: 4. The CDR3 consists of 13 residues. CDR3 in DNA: TGTGCCTGGAGCACAGGGGACCCCTACGAGCAGTACTTC. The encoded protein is CAWSTGDPYEQYF.

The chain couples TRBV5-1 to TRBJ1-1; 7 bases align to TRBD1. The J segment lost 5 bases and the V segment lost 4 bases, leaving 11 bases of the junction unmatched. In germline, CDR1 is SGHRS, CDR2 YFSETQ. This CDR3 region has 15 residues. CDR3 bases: TGCGCCAGCAGCGATTCTCCAGGGGGAGAAACTGAAGCTTTCTTT. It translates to CASSDSPGGETEAFF.

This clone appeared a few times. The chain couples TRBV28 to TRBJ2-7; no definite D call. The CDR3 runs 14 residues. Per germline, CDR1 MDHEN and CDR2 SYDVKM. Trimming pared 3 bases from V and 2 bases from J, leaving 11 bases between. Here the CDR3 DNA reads TGTGCCAGCAGTTTGCAAGGGATAGCCTACGAGCAGTACTTC. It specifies CASSLQGIAYEQYF.

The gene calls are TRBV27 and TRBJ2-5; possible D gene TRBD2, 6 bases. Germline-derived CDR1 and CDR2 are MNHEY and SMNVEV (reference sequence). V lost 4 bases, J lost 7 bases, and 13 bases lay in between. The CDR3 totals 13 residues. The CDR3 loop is CASSSGLMGTQYF. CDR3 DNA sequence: TGTGCCAGCAGTTCAGGACTAATGGGGACCCAGTACTTC.

The DNA for the CDR3 is TGTGCCATCAGTGAAAGTAGCGCCGAGACCCAGTACTTC. Encoded protein: CAISESSAETQYF. J is TRBJ2-5 and V is TRBV10-3; weak D call: TRBD2 (5 bases). V lost 3 bases, J lost 5 bases, and 10 bases lay in between. Looked up from germline, CDR1 is ENHRY and CDR2 is SYGVKD. The CDR3 loop spans 13 amino acids.

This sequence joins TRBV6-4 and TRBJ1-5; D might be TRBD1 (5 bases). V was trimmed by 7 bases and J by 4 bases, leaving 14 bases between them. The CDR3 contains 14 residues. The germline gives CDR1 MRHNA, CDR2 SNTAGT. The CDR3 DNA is TGTGCCAGCACCCCAAGACAGTTTAATCAGCCCCAGCATTTT. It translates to CASTPRQFNQPQHF.

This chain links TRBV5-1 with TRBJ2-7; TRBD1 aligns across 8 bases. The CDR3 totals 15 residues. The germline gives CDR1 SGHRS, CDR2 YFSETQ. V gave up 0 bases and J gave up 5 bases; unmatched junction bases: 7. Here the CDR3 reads CASSLAPSTGDEQYF. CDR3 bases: TGCGCCAGCAGCTTGGCCCCTTCGACAGGGGACGAGCAGTACTTC.

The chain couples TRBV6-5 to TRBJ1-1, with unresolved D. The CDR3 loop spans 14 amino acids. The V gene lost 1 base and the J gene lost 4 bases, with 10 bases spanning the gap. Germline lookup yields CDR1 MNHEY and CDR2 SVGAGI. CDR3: CASSYLRRGTEAFF. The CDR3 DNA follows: TGTGCCAGCAGTTACTTGCGGCGGGGCACTGAAGCTTTCTTT.

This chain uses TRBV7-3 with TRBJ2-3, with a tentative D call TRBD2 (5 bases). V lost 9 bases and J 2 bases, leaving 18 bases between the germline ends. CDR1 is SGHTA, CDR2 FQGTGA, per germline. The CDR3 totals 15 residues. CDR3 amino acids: CASRNSGLYTDTQYF. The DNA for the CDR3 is TGTGCCAGTAGAAATTCGGGGTTGTACACAGATACGCAGTATTTT.

The CDR3 sequence is CASSMLGQRYNSPLHF. CDR3 bases: TGTGCCAGTAGTATGCTGGGACAGAGATATAATTCACCCCTCCACTTT. This sequence joins TRBV19 and TRBJ1-6; 7 nucleotides line up with TRBD1. Unmatched junction bases numbered 6, after V lost 3 bases and J lost 4 bases. Looked up from germline, CDR1 is LNHDA and CDR2 is SQIVND (reference sequence). The length of the CDR3 is 16 residues. Based on the CDR3 plus reference TRBV19 and TRBJ1-6, the full variable domain is DGGITQSPKYLFRKEGQNVTLSCEQNLNHDAMYWYRQDPGQGLRLIYYSQIVNDFQKGDIAEGYSVSREKKESFPLTVTSAQKNPTAFYLCASSMLGQRYNSPLHFGNGTRLTVT.

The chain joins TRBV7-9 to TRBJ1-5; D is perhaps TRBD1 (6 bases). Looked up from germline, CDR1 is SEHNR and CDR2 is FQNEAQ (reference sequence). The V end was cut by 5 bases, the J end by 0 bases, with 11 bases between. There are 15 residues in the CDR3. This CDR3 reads CASSPGQLSNQPQHF. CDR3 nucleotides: TGTGCCAGCAGCCCCGGACAGCTTAGCAATCAGCCCCAGCATTTT.

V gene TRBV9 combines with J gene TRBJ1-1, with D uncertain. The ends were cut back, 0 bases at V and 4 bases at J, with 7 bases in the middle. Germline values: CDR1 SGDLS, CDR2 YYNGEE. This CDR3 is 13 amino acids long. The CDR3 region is CASSVGGSTEAFF. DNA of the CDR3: TGTGCCAGCAGCGTAGGGGGAAGCACTGAAGCTTTCTTT. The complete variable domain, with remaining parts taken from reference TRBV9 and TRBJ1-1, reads DSGVTQTPKHLITATGQRVTLRCSPRSGDLSVYWYQQSLDQGLQFLIQYYNGEERAKGNILERFSAQQFPDLHSELNLSSLELGDSALYFCASSVGGSTEAFFGQGTRLTVV.

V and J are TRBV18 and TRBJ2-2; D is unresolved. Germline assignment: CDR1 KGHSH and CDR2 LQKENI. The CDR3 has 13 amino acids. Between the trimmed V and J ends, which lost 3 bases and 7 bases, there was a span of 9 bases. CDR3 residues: CASSPQTFGELFF. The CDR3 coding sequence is TGTGCCAGCTCACCCCAGACCTTCGGGGAGCTGTTTTTT.

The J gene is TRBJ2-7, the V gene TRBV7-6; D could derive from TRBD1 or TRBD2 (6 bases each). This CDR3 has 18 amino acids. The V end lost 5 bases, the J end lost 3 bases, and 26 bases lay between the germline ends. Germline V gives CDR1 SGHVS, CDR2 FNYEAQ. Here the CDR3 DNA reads TGTGCCAGCAGCCAAAAGACAGGAGGGGGGCTGGGAGACTACGAGCAGTACTTC. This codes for CASSQKTGGGLGDYEQYF. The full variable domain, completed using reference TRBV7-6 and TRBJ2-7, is GAGVSQSPRYKVTKRGQDVALRCDPISGHVSLYWYRQALGQGPEFLTYFNYEAQQDKSGLPNDRFSAERPEGSISTLTIQRTEQRDSAMYRCASSQKTGGGLGDYEQYFGPGTRLTVT.

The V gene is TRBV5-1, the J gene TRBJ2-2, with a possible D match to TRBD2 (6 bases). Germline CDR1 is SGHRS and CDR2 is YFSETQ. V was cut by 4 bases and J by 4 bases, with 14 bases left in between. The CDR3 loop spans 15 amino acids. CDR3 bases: TGCGCCAGCAGCGTAAACCAGGGAGGCACCGGGGAGCTGTTTTTT. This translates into CASSVNQGGTGELFF.

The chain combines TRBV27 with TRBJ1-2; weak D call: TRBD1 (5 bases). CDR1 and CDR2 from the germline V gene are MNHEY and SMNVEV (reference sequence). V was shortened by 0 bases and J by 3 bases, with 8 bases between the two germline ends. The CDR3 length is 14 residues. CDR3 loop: CASSLSGDHYGYTF. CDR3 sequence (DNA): TGTGCCAGCAGTTTATCAGGGGACCACTATGGCTACACCTTC.

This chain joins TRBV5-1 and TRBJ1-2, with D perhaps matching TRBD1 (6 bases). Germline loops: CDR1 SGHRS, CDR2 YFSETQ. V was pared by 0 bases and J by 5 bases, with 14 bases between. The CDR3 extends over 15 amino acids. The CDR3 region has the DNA TGCGCCAGCAGCTTGGCCGGCAGGGGAGAGTATGGCTACACCTTC. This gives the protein CASSLAGRGEYGYTF.

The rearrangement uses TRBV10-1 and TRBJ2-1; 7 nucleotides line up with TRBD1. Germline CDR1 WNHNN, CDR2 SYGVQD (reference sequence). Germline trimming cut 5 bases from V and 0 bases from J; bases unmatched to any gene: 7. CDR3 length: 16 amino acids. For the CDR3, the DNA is TGCGCCAGCAGTCAACGGGCAGGGGGCTCCTACAATGAGCAGTTCTTC. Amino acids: CASSQRAGGSYNEQFF.

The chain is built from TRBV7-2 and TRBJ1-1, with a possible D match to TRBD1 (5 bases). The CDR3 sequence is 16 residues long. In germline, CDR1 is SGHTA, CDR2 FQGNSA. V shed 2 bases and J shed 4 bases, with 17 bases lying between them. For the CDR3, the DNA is TGTGCCAGCAGCTTAATTCCCCCGGGGGTCGGCACTGAAGCTTTCTTT. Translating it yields CASSLIPPGVGTEAFF.

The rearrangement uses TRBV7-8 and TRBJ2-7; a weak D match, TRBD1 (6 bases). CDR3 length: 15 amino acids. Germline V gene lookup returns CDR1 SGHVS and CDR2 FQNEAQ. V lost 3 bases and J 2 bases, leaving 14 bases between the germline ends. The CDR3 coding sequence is TGTGCCAGCAGCTTTCTCGAGACAGGTGCCTACGAGCAGTACTTC. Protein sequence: CASSFLETGAYEQYF.

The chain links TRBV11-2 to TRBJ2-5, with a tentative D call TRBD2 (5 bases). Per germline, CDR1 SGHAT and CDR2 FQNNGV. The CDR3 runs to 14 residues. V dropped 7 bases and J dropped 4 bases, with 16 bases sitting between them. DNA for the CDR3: TGTGCCAGCAACGGGGTTCTCATGCCAGAGACCCAGTACTTC. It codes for CASNGVLMPETQYF.

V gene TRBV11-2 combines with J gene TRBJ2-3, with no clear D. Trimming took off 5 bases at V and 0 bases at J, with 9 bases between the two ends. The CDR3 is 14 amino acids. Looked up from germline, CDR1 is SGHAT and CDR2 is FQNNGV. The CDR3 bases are TGTGCCAGCAGCCCGGTTAGTAGCACAGATACGCAGTATTTT. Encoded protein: CASSPVSSTDTQYF.

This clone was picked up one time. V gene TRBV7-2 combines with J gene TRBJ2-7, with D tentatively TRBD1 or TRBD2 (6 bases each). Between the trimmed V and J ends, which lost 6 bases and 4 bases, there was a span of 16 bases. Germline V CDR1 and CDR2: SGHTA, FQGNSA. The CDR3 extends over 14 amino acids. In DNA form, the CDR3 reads TGTGCCAGCAGAGTTAGAGGGGGGCCTTACGAGCAGTACTTC. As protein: CASRVRGGPYEQYF.

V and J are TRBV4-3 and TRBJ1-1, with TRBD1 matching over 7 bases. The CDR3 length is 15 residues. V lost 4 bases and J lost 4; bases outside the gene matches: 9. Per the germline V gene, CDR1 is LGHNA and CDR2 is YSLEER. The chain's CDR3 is CASSRDRAVRTEAFF. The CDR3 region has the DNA TGCGCCAGCAGCCGAGACAGGGCCGTACGCACTGAAGCTTTCTTT.

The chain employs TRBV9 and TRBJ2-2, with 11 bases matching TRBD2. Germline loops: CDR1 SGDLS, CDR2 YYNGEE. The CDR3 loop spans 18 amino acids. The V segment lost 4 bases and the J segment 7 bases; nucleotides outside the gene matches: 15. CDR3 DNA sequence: TGTGCCAGCAGCCGAGCCCTCCTAGCGGGGGGATGGGGCGGGGAGCTGTTTTTT. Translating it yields CASSRALLAGGWGGELFF.

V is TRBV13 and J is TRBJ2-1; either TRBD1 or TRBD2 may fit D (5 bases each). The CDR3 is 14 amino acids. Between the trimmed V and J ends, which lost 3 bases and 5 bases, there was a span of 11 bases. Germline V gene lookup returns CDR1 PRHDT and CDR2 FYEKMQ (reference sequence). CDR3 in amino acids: CASSFRDDNNEQFF. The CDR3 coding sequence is TGTGCCAGCAGCTTCCGGGACGACAACAATGAGCAGTTCTTC. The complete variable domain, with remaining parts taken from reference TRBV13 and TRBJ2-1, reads AAGVIQSPRHLIKEKRETATLKCYPIPRHDTVYWYQQGPGQDPQFLISFYEKMQSDKGSIPDRFSAQQFSDYHSELNMSSLELGDSALYFCASSFRDDNNEQFFGPGTRLTVL.

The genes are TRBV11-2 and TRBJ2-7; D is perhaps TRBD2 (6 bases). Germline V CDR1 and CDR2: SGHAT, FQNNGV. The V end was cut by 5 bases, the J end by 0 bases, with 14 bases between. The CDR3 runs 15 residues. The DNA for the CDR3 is TGTGCCAGCAGCGGAGGGGTTGGGGTCTCCTACGAGCAGTACTTC. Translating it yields CASSGGVGVSYEQYF.